This record concerns one T cell receptor (beta chain) sequence. Terminally differentiated effector memory CD45RA+ cells were left out of the naive CD8 fraction, which was CD45RO-negative and positively selected for CCR7. Germline values: CDR1 MNHEY, CDR2 SMNVEV (reference sequence). V was cut by 6 bases and J by 3 bases, with 18 bases left in between. The CDR3 length is 16 residues. The assay used deep level. Genomic DNA of every subset was divided equally among multiple immunoSEQ plates. The repertoire was sequenced with immunoSEQ multiplex PCR; TCRdb's copy has only in-frame clones and lacks some. The sample yields around 1.9 million clones, around 93% seen once. The data were obtained in a study of shared clonotypes between healthy human individuals.

V and J are TRBV27 and TRBJ1-3; possible D gene TRBD1, 6 bases. The source of this sequence is a man in his late teens or twenties in good health. Some clones in this sample may be carry-over from other donors' samples. The material sequenced was naive CD8+ T cells from PBMCs. The CDR3 DNA reads TGTGCCAGCAGCCCCCTCGGGACAAGTTATGGAAACACCATATATTTT. The encoded protein is CASSPLGTSYGNTIYF.